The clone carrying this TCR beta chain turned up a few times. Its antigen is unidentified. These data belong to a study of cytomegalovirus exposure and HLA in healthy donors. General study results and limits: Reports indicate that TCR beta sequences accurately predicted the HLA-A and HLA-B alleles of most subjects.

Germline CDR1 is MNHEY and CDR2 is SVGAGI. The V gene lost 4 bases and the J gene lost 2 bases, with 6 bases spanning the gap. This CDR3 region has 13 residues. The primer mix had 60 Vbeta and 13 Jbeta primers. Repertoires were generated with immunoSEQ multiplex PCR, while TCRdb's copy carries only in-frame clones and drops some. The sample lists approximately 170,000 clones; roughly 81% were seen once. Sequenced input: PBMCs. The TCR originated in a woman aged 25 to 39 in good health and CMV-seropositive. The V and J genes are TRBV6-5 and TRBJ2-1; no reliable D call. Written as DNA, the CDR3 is TGTGCCAGCAGTTGGGCTCCCTACAATGAGCAGTTCTTC. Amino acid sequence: CASSWAPYNEQFF.